The clone carrying this T cell receptor beta chain was observed a single time. The source of the sample is a study of blood T cell repertoires in COVID-19. Overall study context: There were acute and convalescent COVID-19 samples, and they came from the United States, Italy and Spain. PBMCs, B-cell-depleted T cells, or T cells provided the cDNA or gDNA that made up the material.

CDR3 size: 14 residues. Trimming shortened V by 6 bases and J by 1 base, and 12 bases separated the two germline ends. Germline CDR1 is SNHLY and CDR2 is FYNNEI. Original handling: Reference gene primer amplification gave nucleated cell count estimates. Assay: immunoSEQ multiplex PCR; the TCRdb copy retains only in-frame clones and omits some. V and J calls plus clone size are reproduced from that table; the DNA served to infer D and trimming. The sample includes about 400,000 clones, around 90% seen only once; the top ten take 3%. This TCR was recovered from a human donor in a cohort sampled during active COVID-19. The chain employs TRBV2 and TRBJ2-5; D is possibly TRBD1 (6 bases). The sequenced material came from peripheral blood. The CDR3 DNA follows: TGTGCCAGCAGCCAAGGGACACCCCAAGAGACCCAGTACTTC. This sequence encodes CASSQGTPQETQYF.